The 10 T cell receptor beta chains below come from one sample, sequenced in a study of blood T cell repertoires in COVID-19. Method: immunoSEQ multiplex PCR; TCRdb's copy keeps in-frame clones and lacks some. The sample contains roughly 240,000 clones, roughly 80% of which appear only once. Sequenced sample: peripheral blood. These receptors were taken from a woman between 65 and 79 years old with acute or convalescent COVID-19.

This chain connects TRBV2 to TRBJ1-5, with TRBD1 matching over 10 bases. CDR3 size: 15 residues. CDR1 and CDR2 (germline): SNHLY, FYNNEI. V gave up 6 bases and J gave up 2 bases; unmatched junction bases: 4. CDR3 DNA: TGTGCCAGCAGAGGGACAGGGGTTGGCAATCAGCCCCAGCATTTT. Residues: CASRGTGVGNQPQHF.

This chain connects TRBV29-1 to TRBJ1-2; 7 bases are a match to TRBD1. The CDR3 has 16 amino acids. Germline CDR1 and CDR2: SQVTM and ANQGSEA. The junction had 13 bases not matched to a gene; V was cut back by 6 bases and J by 0 bases. As DNA, the CDR3 is TGCAGCGTATACCCCACCGGGACAGCAGCTAACTATGGCTACACCTTC. It encodes CSVYPTGTAANYGYTF.

The chain couples TRBV30 to TRBJ1-6; D gene ambiguous. CDR1 is GTSNPN and CDR2 is SVGIG in the germline V gene (reference sequence). V was pared by 0 bases and J by 5 bases, with 8 bases between. CDR3 length: 14 amino acids. CDR3: CAWSVAINNSPLHF. Here the CDR3 DNA reads TGTGCCTGGAGTGTTGCGATCAATAATTCACCCCTCCACTTT.

This clone was counted a single time. The chain is built from TRBV2 and TRBJ1-1, with D tentatively TRBD1 (6 bases). The CDR3 loop spans 15 amino acids. Germline V lookup: CDR1 SNHLY, CDR2 FYNNEI. The V end was cut by 3 bases, the J end by 4 bases, with 15 bases between. The CDR3 region is CASSEGRGAGTEAFF. The CDR3 bases are TGTGCCAGCAGTGAGGGGAGGGGGGCAGGCACTGAAGCTTTCTTT.

This chain uses TRBV13 with TRBJ2-1, with D tentatively TRBD1 (7 bases). The germline V gene encodes CDR1 PRHDT and CDR2 FYEKMQ (reference sequence). There are 16 residues in the CDR3. V lost 6 bases, J lost 3 bases, and 18 bases lay in between. The CDR3 DNA is TGTGCCAGCAGTTCGCAGGGGGGAGCGAACTACAATGAGCAGTTCTTC. Translated: CASSSQGGANYNEQFF.

The rearrangement links TRBV9 to TRBJ1-1; 8 bases map to TRBD1. Germline-derived CDR1 and CDR2 are SGDLS and YYNGEE. The CDR3 runs 13 residues. Unmatched junction bases numbered 2, after V lost 3 bases and J lost 4 bases. The CDR3: CASSGGTGTEAFF. Here the CDR3 DNA reads TGTGCCAGCAGCGGGGGGACAGGCACTGAAGCTTTCTTT.

The V and J genes are TRBV4-3 and TRBJ2-2, with D perhaps TRBD1 (6 bases). Trimming took 0 bases from V and 2 from J, leaving 10 bases between them. The CDR3 is 16 amino acids. Germline values: CDR1 LGHNA, CDR2 YSLEER. The DNA of the CDR3 is TGCGCCAGCAGCCAAGATTCCAGGGGAAACACCGGGGAGCTGTTTTTT. Translated, it gives CASSQDSRGNTGELFF.

The chain is built from TRBV10-3 and TRBJ2-6; TRBD1 matches 9 bases. CDR1 is ENHRY and CDR2 is SYGVKD in the germline V gene. The V segment lost 9 bases and the J segment 4 bases; nucleotides outside the gene matches: 10. CDR3 size: 16 residues. Written as DNA, the CDR3 is TGTGCCATTCAACCGGGACAGGGATCCGGGGCCAACGTCCTGACTTTC. Its translation: CAIQPGQGSGANVLTF.

The V and J genes are TRBV18 and TRBJ1-1, with 8 bases aligning to TRBD1. Per the germline V gene, CDR1 is KGHSH and CDR2 is LQKENI. V lost 4 bases to trimming and J lost 3 bases; unmatched junction nucleotides: 4. This CDR3 region has 14 residues. Written as DNA, the CDR3 is TGTGCCAGCTCACTGGGACAGGCGGACACTGAAGCTTTCTTT. Translated, it gives CASSLGQADTEAFF. Supplemented by reference TRBV18 and TRBJ1-1, the full variable domain reads NAGVMQNPRHLVRRRGQEARLRCSPMKGHSHVYWYRQLPEEGLKFMVYLQKENIIDESGMPKERFSAEFPKEGPSILRIQQVVRGDSAAYFCASSLGQADTEAFFGQGTRLTVV.

A note on this clone: The identical CDR3 is also encoded by other nucleotide sequences in the sample. This rearrangement joins TRBV5-1 to TRBJ2-2; TRBD1 agrees at 9 bases. With 4 bases clipped from V and 2 bases from J, the junction kept 6 bases outside the gene matches. The CDR3 has 16 amino acids. Germline assignment: CDR1 SGHRS and CDR2 YFSETQ. The CDR3 sequence is CASSPPGQGNTGELFF. CDR3 in DNA: TGCGCCAGCAGCCCGCCGGGACAGGGAAACACCGGGGAGCTGTTTTTT. Together with reference TRBV5-1 and TRBJ2-2, the CDR3 gives the full variable domain: KAGVTQTPRYLIKTRGQQVTLSCSPISGHRSVSWYQQTPGQGLQFLFEYFSETQRNKGNFPGRFSGRQFSNSRSEMNVSTLELGDSALYLCASSPPGQGNTGELFFGEGSRLTVL.